Listed below are T cell receptor beta chains from one sample, sequenced in a study of PD-L1 blockade in urothelial cancer. Here immunoSEQ multiplex PCR was the method, and the copy in TCRdb shows in-frame clones only, minus some. The table shows about 51,000 clones, with around 84% occurring only once. The sequences come from PBMCs, collected around atezolizumab (anti-PD-L1) treatment. The receptors derive from a man in his 60s with urothelial cancer. CDR3s include the opening cysteine and the closing phenylalanine or tryptophan. The D gene is left open where the match is weak. The size entry is marked missing in some rows and otherwise reads once, few, many or a size class.

V	J	length	D	size	CDR3	DNA
TRBV5-1	TRBJ2-5	16	-	-	CASSLPKGQNQETQYF	TGCGCCAGCAGCCTCCCTAAAGGACAGAATCAAGAGACCCAGTACTTC
TRBV29-1	TRBJ1-4	12	-	-	CSGRTGGEKLFF	TGCAGCGGGAGGACCGGTGGGGAAAAACTGTTTTTT
TRBV10-3	TRBJ2-1	11	-	-	CAIGAGHEQFF	TGTGCCATAGGGGCCGGCCATGAGCAGTTCTTC
TRBV30	TRBJ2-4	14	-	-	CAWEYSSTKNIQYF	TGTGCCTGGGAGTATTCTAGTACCAAAAACATTCAGTACTTC
TRBV27	TRBJ2-2	15	TRBD1	few	CASSPGDRYTGELFF	TGTGCCAGCAGTCCCGGGGACAGATACACCGGGGAGCTGTTTTTT
TRBV6-5	TRBJ2-3	14	TRBD1	-	CASSSGQGVDTQYF	TGTGCCAGCAGCTCCGGACAGGGTGTAGATACGCAGTATTTT
TRBV5-1	TRBJ2-7	15	TRBD2	-	CASSFGSGGSYEQYF	TGCGCCAGCAGCTTTGGCAGCGGGGGTTCCTACGAGCAGTACTTC
TRBV7-2	TRBJ2-7	14	TRBD1	-	CASSLVGTGGEQYF	TGTGCCAGCAGCTTAGTGGGGACAGGGGGCGAGCAGTACTTC
TRBV2	TRBJ2-7	16	TRBD2	-	CASSVQRGGGSYEQYF	TGTGCCAGCAGTGTGCAGCGGGGGGGCGGCTCCTACGAGCAGTACTTC
TRBV7-2	TRBJ1-3	13	-	few	CASRGQAGNTIYF	TGTGCCAGCAGGGGGCAGGCAGGAAACACCATATATTTT
TRBV19	TRBJ1-2	16	-	-	CASRRTASAGNYGYTF	TGTGCCAGTAGACGGACAGCCTCGGCGGGTAACTATGGCTACACCTTC
TRBV6-6	TRBJ2-7	16	-	-	CASSPRGRGDVGEQYF	TGTGCCAGCAGCCCGAGGGGGAGAGGGGATGTAGGCGAGCAGTACTTC
TRBV6-5	TRBJ1-2	12	TRBD1	once	CASRDRVYGYTF	TGTGCCAGCAGGGACAGGGTCTATGGCTACACCTTC
TRBV6-1	TRBJ1-4	11	-	few	CASSDGPGKIF	TGTGCCAGCAGTGACGGCCCGGGTAAAATTTTT
TRBV19	TRBJ1-3	16	-	-	CASSQAATHSGNTIYF	TGTGCCAGTAGTCAGGCAGCCACTCACTCTGGAAACACCATATATTTT
TRBV6-1	TRBJ2-6	16	-	-	CASSEASPLGANVLTF	TGTGCCAGCAGTGAAGCTTCCCCTTTGGGGGCCAACGTCCTGACTTTC
TRBV25-1	TRBJ2-1	15	TRBD2	-	CASSHSSGRWYEQFF	TGTGCCAGCAGTCATTCTAGCGGAAGGTGGTACGAGCAGTTCTTC
TRBV5-1	TRBJ2-2	15	TRBD1	few	CASSLTGVNTGELFF	TGCGCCAGCAGCTTGACAGGGGTAAACACCGGGGAGCTGTTTTTT
TRBV18	TRBJ2-7	15	TRBD1	-	CASSQGQGAPYEQYF	TGTGCCAGCTCACAGGGACAGGGGGCCCCCTACGAGCAGTACTTC
TRBV6-6	TRBJ2-2	14	-	-	CASSYSASTGELFF	TGTGCCAGCAGTTACTCGGCCAGCACCGGGGAGCTGTTTTTT
TRBV7-9	TRBJ2-1	16	TRBD2	-	CASSPGTSGRVDEQFF	TGTGCCAGCAGCCCCGGGACTAGCGGGAGGGTGGATGAGCAGTTCTTC
TRBV29-1	TRBJ2-6	13	-	-	CSAGDSGANVLTF	TGCAGCGCCGGGGACTCTGGGGCCAACGTCCTGACTTTC
TRBV5-1	TRBJ1-1	14	-	few	CASRPTTGSTEAFF	TGCGCCAGCAGACCAACGACGGGGAGTACTGAAGCTTTCTTT
TRBV15	TRBJ1-5	15	-	few	CATSRGAGGNQPQHF	TGTGCCACCAGCAGAGGGGCCGGGGGCAATCAGCCCCAGCATTTT
TRBV5-1	TRBJ2-7	16	TRBD2	-	CASSLSGGGSLGEQYF	TGCGCCAGCAGCTTGTCTGGGGGGGGATCCCTAGGGGAGCAGTACTTC
TRBV9	TRBJ2-1	16	TRBD2	-	CASSVTSLAVYNEQFF	TGTGCCAGCAGCGTAACTAGCCTAGCGGTCTACAATGAGCAGTTCTTC
TRBV2	TRBJ2-7	16	TRBD1	-	CASILGGDRGAYEQYF	TGTGCCAGCATTCTGGGAGGGGACAGGGGGGCCTACGAGCAGTACTTC
TRBV2	TRBJ2-5	14	-	-	CASSGGVGTETQYF	TGTGCCAGCAGCGGCGGGGTAGGGACAGAGACCCAGTACTTC
TRBV7-9	TRBJ1-5	15	TRBD1	-	CASSAGTGSNQPQHF	TGTGCCAGCAGCGCCGGGACAGGGAGCAATCAGCCCCAGCATTTT
TRBV2	TRBJ2-7	13	-	-	CASRQGTSYEQYF	TGTGCCAGCAGACAGGGTACCTCCTACGAGCAGTACTTC
TRBV18	TRBJ2-4	17	-	-	CASSPPIGGLDKNIQYF	TGTGCCAGCTCACCTCCCATCGGGGGGCTTGACAAAAACATTCAGTACTTC
TRBV4-1	TRBJ2-1	16	-	-	CASSLLGEPSYNEQFF	TGCGCCAGCAGCCTCCTCGGGGAGCCTTCCTACAATGAGCAGTTCTTC
TRBV19	TRBJ2-3	19	TRBD2	-	CASSMRGLAGSRSTDTQYF	TGTGCCAGTAGTATGAGAGGACTAGCGGGGAGCCGGAGCACAGATACGCAGTATTTT
TRBV6-5	TRBJ2-7	14	-	-	CASSVKRVPYEQYF	TGTGCCAGCAGTGTTAAGCGGGTGCCCTACGAGCAGTACTTC
TRBV7-2	TRBJ1-1	15	-	-	CASSSWWGGDTEAFF	TGTGCCAGCAGCTCCTGGTGGGGGGGCGACACTGAAGCTTTCTTT
TRBV5-5	TRBJ2-7	15	TRBD2	-	CASSLGASGPYEQYF	TGTGCCAGCAGCTTGGGTGCTAGCGGACCTTACGAGCAGTACTTC
TRBV5-1	TRBJ1-6	16	TRBD1	-	CASSLYVGQRNSPLHF	TGCGCCAGCAGCTTGTACGTGGGACAGCGTAATTCACCCCTCCACTTT
TRBV30	TRBJ2-7	14	TRBD1	-	CAWSGGQGDYEQYF	TGTGCCTGGAGCGGGGGACAGGGTGACTACGAGCAGTACTTC
TRBV5-1	TRBJ2-1	14	-	-	CASSSELRGDEQFF	TGCGCCAGCAGCTCGGAACTACGGGGAGATGAGCAGTTCTTC
TRBV5-1	TRBJ2-1	16	TRBD1	-	CASSLNGQGAGNEQFF	TGCGCCAGCAGCCTCAACGGACAGGGGGCAGGCAATGAGCAGTTCTTC
TRBV6-5	TRBJ1-1	13	-	-	CASSEARRGMAFF	TGTGCCAGCAGTGAGGCTCGCAGGGGTATGGCTTTCTTT
TRBV11-2	TRBJ2-7	15	TRBD2	few	CASSFELAGAVEQYF	TGTGCCAGCAGCTTCGAACTAGCGGGAGCAGTCGAGCAGTACTTC
TRBV11-2	TRBJ1-1	15	TRBD1	-	CASSFRQGTNTEAFF	TGTGCCAGCAGCTTCCGACAGGGCACGAACACTGAAGCTTTCTTT
TRBV2	TRBJ2-3	15	TRBD1	once	CASRPQGVGTDTQYF	TGTGCCAGCAGACCGCAGGGGGTGGGCACAGATACGCAGTATTTT
TRBV25-1	TRBJ2-1	15	TRBD1	-	CASSEGQGNYNEQFF	TGTGCCAGCAGTGAGGGACAGGGGAACTACAATGAGCAGTTCTTC
TRBV30	TRBJ1-1	14	TRBD1	-	CAWSRPPGTEKAFF	TGTGCCTGGAGCCGCCCCCCCGGGACAGAAAAAGCTTTCTTT
TRBV5-1	TRBJ2-7	14	TRBD2	-	CASSFSGRAYEQYF	TGCGCCAGCAGCTTCTCCGGGAGGGCGTATGAGCAGTACTTC
TRBV28	TRBJ2-5	16	-	-	CASSSPGGRARETQYF	TGTGCCAGCAGTTCCCCGGGTGGCAGGGCTAGGGAGACCCAGTACTTC
TRBV11-2	TRBJ2-1	15	-	-	CASSSTWTEYNEQFF	TGTGCCAGCAGCTCCACTTGGACAGAATACAATGAGCAGTTCTTC
TRBV10-2	TRBJ2-1	12	TRBD2	-	CASSEGLGRQFF	TGCGCCAGCAGTGAGGGACTAGGGAGGCAGTTCTTC